Listed below are T cell receptor beta chains from one sample, sequenced in a study of shared clonotypes between healthy human individuals. Libraries were prepared by immunoSEQ multiplex PCR; TCRdb keeps only in-frame clonotypes and omits some of them. Seen here are over 850,000 clones, approximately 80% observed once, and the top ten hold approximately 0.5%. Sequences were obtained from memory CD4+ T cells from PBMCs. The receptor set was obtained from a man between 18 and 35 years old in good health. Some clones in this sample may be carry-over from other donors' samples. The CDR3 runs from the conserved cysteine through the conserved F or W. Fields, in order: CDR3 length, J gene, V gene, clone size, D gene, CDR3 protein, CDR3 DNA. A D gene is named only where the DNA matches it firmly. The size field is filled for only some rows; it gives once, few, many or a size class.

>17|TRBJ2-5|TRBV4-3|NA|NA
CASSQQIRGEGKETQYF
TGCGCCAGCAGCCAACAGATCAGGGGGGAAGGGAAAGAGACCCAGTACTTC
>13|TRBJ1-2|TRBV6-6|NA|NA
CASSYSGTAGYTF
TGTGCCAGCAGTTACTCGGGGACGGCTGGCTACACCTTC
>14|TRBJ2-7|TRBV18|NA|TRBD2
CASSLRLAGDEQYF
TGTGCCAGCTCACTCCGACTAGCGGGAGACGAGCAGTACTTC
>15|TRBJ2-1|TRBV30|NA|NA
CAWSVRVDGVGEQFF
TGTGCCTGGAGTGTAAGGGTAGACGGGGTCGGTGAGCAGTTCTTC
>19|TRBJ1-1|TRBV28|NA|NA
CASSVRPDSRRYFNTEAFF
TGTGCCAGCAGTGTGCGTCCGGACAGCCGGCGGTATTTTAACACTGAAGCTTTCTTT
>15|TRBJ2-7|TRBV15|NA|NA
CATSRDPNGAYEQYF
TGTGCCACCAGCAGAGATCCGAACGGAGCCTACGAGCAGTACTTC
>15|TRBJ2-3|TRBV4-2|NA|TRBD2
CASSEGTRGADTQYF
TGTGCCAGCAGCGAAGGGACTCGGGGGGCAGATACGCAGTATTTT
>14|TRBJ2-3|TRBV10-1|NA|NA
CASSDEGVPDTQYF
TGCGCCAGCAGTGACGAGGGGGTCCCAGATACGCAGTATTTT
>15|TRBJ1-1|TRBV5-4|NA|TRBD1
CASSEGQGVNTEAFF
TGTGCCAGCAGCGAGGGACAGGGGGTGAACACTGAAGCTTTCTTT
>15|TRBJ2-7|TRBV11-2|NA|TRBD1
CASSFRDRVHYEQYF
TGTGCCAGCAGCTTCCGGGACAGGGTCCACTACGAGCAGTACTTC
>15|TRBJ2-7|TRBV27|NA|NA
CASSLSPLWGYEQYF
TGTGCCAGCAGTTTATCCCCGTTATGGGGCTACGAGCAGTACTTC
>17|TRBJ2-1|TRBV5-1|once|TRBD2
CASSPRKTSGPYNEQFF
TGCGCCAGCAGTCCGAGAAAGACTAGCGGGCCTTACAATGAGCAGTTCTTC
>16|TRBJ2-3|TRBV7-2|NA|TRBD2
CASSLGLAGGADTQYF
TGTGCCAGCAGCTTGGGACTAGCGGGAGGGGCAGATACGCAGTATTTT